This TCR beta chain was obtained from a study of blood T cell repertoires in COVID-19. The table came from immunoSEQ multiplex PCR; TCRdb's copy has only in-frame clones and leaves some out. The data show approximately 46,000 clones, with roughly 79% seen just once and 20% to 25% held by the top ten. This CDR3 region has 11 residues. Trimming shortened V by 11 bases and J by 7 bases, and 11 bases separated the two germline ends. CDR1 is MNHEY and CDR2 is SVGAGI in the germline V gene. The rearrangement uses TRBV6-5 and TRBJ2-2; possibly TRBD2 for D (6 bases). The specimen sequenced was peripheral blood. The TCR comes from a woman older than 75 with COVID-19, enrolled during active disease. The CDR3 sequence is CAGGWDGELFF. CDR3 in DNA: TGTGCCGGGGGGTGGGACGGGGAGCTGTTTTTT.